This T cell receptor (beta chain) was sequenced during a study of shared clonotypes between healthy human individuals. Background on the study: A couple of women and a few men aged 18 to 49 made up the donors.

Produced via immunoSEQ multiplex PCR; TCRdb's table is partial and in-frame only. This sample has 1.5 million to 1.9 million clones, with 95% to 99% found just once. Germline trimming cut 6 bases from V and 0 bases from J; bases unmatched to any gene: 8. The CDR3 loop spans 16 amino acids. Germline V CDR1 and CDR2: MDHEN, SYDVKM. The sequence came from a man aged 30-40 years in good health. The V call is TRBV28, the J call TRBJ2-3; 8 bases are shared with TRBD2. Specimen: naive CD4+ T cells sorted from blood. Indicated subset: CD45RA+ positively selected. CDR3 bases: TGTGCCAGCAGGGGAAGTAGCGGGGCCAGCACAGATACGCAGTATTTT. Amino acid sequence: CASRGSSGASTDTQYF. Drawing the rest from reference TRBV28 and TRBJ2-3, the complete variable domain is DVKVTQSSRYLVKRTGEKVFLECVQDMDHENMFWYRQDPGLGLRLIYFSYDVKMKEKGDIPEGYSVSREKKERFSLILESASTNQTSMYLCASRGSSGASTDTQYFGPGTRLTVL.